This T cell receptor (beta chain) comes out of a study of blood T cells in healthy people across ages. Findings of the study overall: PBMCs that were unsorted prevented a conclusive naive versus antigen-experienced comparison.

With regard to this clonotype: Its antigen remains unidentified.

A second PCR, run for roughly 7 to 11 cycles, used a sample-barcoded 5' primer plus a J-beta primer mix. In TCRdb, the 5' RACE reads were re-called with MiXCR into one record per CDR3 protein. Of about 780,000 distinct CDR3 sequences in the sample, approximately 24% were seen once. The same specimen was also included in a second study, on T cells of mothers and their children. That paper adds: Sequencing returned over 9 million TCR beta CDR3 reads per mother and some 3 million per child.

Material: blood. The receptor was isolated from a boy aged 5 to 17 in good health.

CDR3 amino acids: CASRLRDRRDEQFF. In nucleotides, the CDR3 is TGTGCCAGCAGGCTTAGAGATAGGCGGGATGAGCAGTTCTTC. The gene calls are TRBV11-2 and TRBJ2-5; possibly TRBD2 for D (5 bases). The DNA end is more similar to TRBJ2-1, so the J call may be wrong. Germline CDR1 SGHAT, CDR2 FQNNGV. The CDR3 is made up of 14 amino acids.